The entry below gives a single T cell receptor beta chain sequence along with its context. This sample was included in a study of blood T cell repertoires in COVID-19. Study-level information: Sources were T cells, B-cell-depleted T cells, or PBMCs; the material itself was cDNA or gDNA.

The CDR3 has 16 residues. The V and J ends lost 2 bases and 4 bases, in that order; junction bases with no gene match: 3. CDR1 is SGHVS and CDR2 is FQNEAQ in the germline V gene. Some clones are missing from TCRdb's copy, which holds only in-frame ones; the method was immunoSEQ multiplex PCR. The data hold hundreds of thousands of clones, with 70% to 90% observed a single time. Participant reports of clinical history set cohort assignment. Each recovered donor of Cohort 3 presented with two negative PCRs, clearance, or symptom resolution. The chain links TRBV7-8 to TRBJ2-3; 13 nucleotides agree with TRBD2. The sequencing input was PBMCs or T cells enriched from blood (not recorded which). This receptor was obtained from a middle-aged woman who had recovered from COVID-19. The CDR3 loop is CASSLTSGRGADTQYF. The CDR3 DNA reads as TGTGCCAGCAGCTTAACTAGCGGGAGGGGAGCAGATACGCAGTATTTT.